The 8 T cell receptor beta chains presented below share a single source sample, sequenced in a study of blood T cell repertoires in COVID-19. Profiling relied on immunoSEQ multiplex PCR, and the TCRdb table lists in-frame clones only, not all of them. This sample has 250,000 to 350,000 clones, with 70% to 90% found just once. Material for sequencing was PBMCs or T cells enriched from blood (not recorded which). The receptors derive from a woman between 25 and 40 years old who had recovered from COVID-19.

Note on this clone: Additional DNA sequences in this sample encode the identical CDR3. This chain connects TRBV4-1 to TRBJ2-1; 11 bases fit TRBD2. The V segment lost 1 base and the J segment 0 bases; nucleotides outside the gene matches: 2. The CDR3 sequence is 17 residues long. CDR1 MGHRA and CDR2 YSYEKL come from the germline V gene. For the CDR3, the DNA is TGCGCCAGCAGCCAAGGACTAGCGGGGAGCTCCTACAATGAGCAGTTCTTC. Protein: CASSQGLAGSSYNEQFF.

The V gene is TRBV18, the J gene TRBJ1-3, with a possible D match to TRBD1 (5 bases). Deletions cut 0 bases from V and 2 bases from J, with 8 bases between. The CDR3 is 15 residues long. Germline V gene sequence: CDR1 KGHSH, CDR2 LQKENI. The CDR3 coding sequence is TGTGCCAGCTCACCACCGGGGCAGGCTGGAAACACCATATATTTT. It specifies CASSPPGQAGNTIYF.

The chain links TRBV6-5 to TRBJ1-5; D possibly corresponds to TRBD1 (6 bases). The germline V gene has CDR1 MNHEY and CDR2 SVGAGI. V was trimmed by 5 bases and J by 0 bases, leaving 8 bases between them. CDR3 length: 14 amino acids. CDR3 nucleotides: TGTGCCAGCAGTCGACAGGATAGCAATCAGCCCCAGCATTTT. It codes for CASSRQDSNQPQHF.

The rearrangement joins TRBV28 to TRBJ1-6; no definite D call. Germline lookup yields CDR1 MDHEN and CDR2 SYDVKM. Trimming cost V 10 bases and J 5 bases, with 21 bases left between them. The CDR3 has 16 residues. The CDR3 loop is CATREPLVIDNSPLHF. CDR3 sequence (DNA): TGTGCCACACGGGAACCCTTAGTCATCGATAATTCACCCCTCCACTTT.

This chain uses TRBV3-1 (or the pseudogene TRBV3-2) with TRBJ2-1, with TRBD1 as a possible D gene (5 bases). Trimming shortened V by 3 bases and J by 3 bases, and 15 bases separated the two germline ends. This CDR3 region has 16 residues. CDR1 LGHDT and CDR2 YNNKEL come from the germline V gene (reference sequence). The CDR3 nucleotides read TGTGCCAGCAGCCAGGAACAGGTAGTGATCTACAATGAGCAGTTCTTC. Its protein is CASSQEQVVIYNEQFF.

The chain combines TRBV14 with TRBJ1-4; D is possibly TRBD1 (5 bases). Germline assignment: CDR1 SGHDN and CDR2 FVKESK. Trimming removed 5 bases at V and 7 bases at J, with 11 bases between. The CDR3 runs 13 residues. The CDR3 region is CASSSGGGEKLFF. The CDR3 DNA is TGTGCCAGCAGCTCCGGCGGGGGTGAAAAACTGTTTTTT.

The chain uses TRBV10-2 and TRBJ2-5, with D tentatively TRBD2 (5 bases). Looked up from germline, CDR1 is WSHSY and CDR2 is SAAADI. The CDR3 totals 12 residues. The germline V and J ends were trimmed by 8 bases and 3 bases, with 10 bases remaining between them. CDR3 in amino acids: CASELEEETQYF. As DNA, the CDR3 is TGCGCCAGCGAGTTGGAGGAAGAGACCCAGTACTTC.

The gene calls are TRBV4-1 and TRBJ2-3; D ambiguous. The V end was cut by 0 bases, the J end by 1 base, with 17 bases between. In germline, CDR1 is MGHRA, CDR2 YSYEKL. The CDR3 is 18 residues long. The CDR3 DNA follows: TGCGCCAGCAGCCAAGAAAGAGGAAAGAACCCACGCACAGATACGCAGTATTTT. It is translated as CASSQERGKNPRTDTQYF.